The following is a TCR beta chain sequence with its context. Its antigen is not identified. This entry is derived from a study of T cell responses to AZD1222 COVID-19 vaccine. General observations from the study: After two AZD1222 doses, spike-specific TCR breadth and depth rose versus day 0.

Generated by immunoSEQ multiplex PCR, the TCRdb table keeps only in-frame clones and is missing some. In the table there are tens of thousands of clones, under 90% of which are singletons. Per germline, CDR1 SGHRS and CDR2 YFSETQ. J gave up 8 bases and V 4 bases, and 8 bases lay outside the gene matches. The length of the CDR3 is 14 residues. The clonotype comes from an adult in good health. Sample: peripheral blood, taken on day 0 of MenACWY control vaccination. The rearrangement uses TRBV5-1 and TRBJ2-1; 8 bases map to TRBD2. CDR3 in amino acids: CASSPQSGGYEQFF. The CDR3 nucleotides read TGCGCCAGCAGCCCACAGAGCGGGGGCTATGAGCAGTTCTTC. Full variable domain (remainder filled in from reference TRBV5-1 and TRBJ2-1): KAGVTQTPRYLIKTRGQQVTLSCSPISGHRSVSWYQQTPGQGLQFLFEYFSETQRNKGNFPGRFSGRQFSNSRSEMNVSTLELGDSALYLCASSPQSGGYEQFFGPGTRLTVL.